This TCR beta chain appears in the sequencing data of a study of identifying expanded T cells in peripheral blood. As regards this clone: Its antigen is currently unknown.

Per the germline V gene, CDR1 is MNHNS and CDR2 is SASEGT. The CDR3 totals 13 residues. V lost 3 bases to trimming and J lost 12 bases; unmatched junction nucleotides: 7. Study outcomes and limitations: Roughly 1.2 clones differed between technical replicates, versus approximately 17 and 20 over time.

The assay was immunoSEQ multiplex PCR, and TCRdb's table has in-frame clones only and misses some. The table has about 89,000 clones, approximately 86% seen once. What was sequenced was blood. This receptor was identified in a person between 18 and 69 years old in good health. The V gene is TRBV6-1, the J gene TRBJ2-1; 8 bases line up with TRBD2. As DNA, the CDR3 is TGTGCCAGCAGTGAGGCGGGGGGCCGGAGGCAGTTCTTC. Encoded protein: CASSEAGGRRQFF.